The 22 T cell receptor beta chains below all came from one sample that was sequenced in a study of T cells in Graves' hyperthyroidism and ophthalmopathy. TCR beta CDR3 region amplification was performed from RNA transcripts. Initially, a first-round RT-PCR of the TCR CDR3 employed the HTBI primer set. TCRdb used MiXCR to reprocess the multiplex PCR reads, holding one entry per CDR3 protein. The sample has 250,000 to 350,000 distinct CDR3 sequences, roughly 20% seen once; the top ten hold over 55%. The sequencing input was blood. The source is a man younger than 45 with Graves' ophthalmopathy.

This clonotype has just a few counts. The chain employs TRBV12-3 or TRBV12-4 and TRBJ2-3; possible D gene TRBD2, 7 bases. The CDR3 has 16 residues. The V and J ends lost 6 bases and 2 bases respectively, with 18 bases between them. CDR3 in DNA: TGTGCCAGCAGCCATGAGGGGGGGCAGGTCACAGATACGCAGTATTTT. It encodes CASSHEGGQVTDTQYF.

The sample holds many counts of this clonotype. J is TRBJ2-7 and V is TRBV28, with TRBD1 matching over 9 bases. Looked up from germline, CDR1 is MDHEN and CDR2 is SYDVKM. CDR3 length: 17 residues. J lost 4 bases, V lost 4 bases, and 14 bases had no gene match. For the CDR3, the DNA is TGTGCCAGCAGTTCCCCCAGGCTACAGGGGGCTTCTTACGAGCAGTACTTC. Encoded protein: CASSSPRLQGASYEQYF.

This clonotype was seen only a few times. The chain uses TRBV28 and TRBJ1-3; the match to TRBD1 covers 7 bases. Per germline, CDR1 MDHEN and CDR2 SYDVKM. The CDR3 is 18 amino acids. V trimming: 1 base; J trimming: 0 bases; junction bases outside the gene matches: 9. DNA for the CDR3: TGTGCCAGCAGTTTATTTCTCGGGGCAGGGGGCTCTGGAAACACCATATATTTT. Its protein product is CASSLFLGAGGSGNTIYF.

This chain uses TRBV19 with TRBJ2-1, with D perhaps TRBD2 (6 bases). CDR1 is LNHDA and CDR2 is SQIVND in the germline V gene (reference sequence). The V and J ends lost 1 base and 2 bases respectively, with 6 bases between them. The CDR3 runs to 14 residues. The CDR3 DNA sequence: TGTGCCAGTAGTATAGCGGGGGCCTACAATGAGCAGTTCTTC. This encodes CASSIAGAYNEQFF.

This clonotype has ten or more counts. The V and J genes are TRBV18 and TRBJ2-5; possible D gene TRBD1, 5 bases. Germline lookup yields CDR1 KGHSH and CDR2 LQKENI. Trimming shortened V by 4 bases and J by 5 bases, and 17 bases separated the two germline ends. This CDR3 spans 15 amino acids. The CDR3 region is CASSHKTSKGETQYF. CDR3 DNA: TGTGCCAGCTCACATAAGACAAGCAAGGGGGAGACCCAGTACTTC.

This clonotype has more than one count but fewer than ten. The genes are TRBV7-8 and TRBJ2-1; no definite D call. CDR1 SGHVS and CDR2 FQNEAQ come from the germline V gene. Trimming removed 2 bases at V and 10 bases at J, with 9 bases between. The CDR3 runs 12 residues. The CDR3 spells CASSLSRNEQFF. For the CDR3, the DNA is TGTGCCAGCAGCTTATCTCGAAACGAGCAGTTCTTC.

This chain links TRBV5-1 with TRBJ2-1, with 10 bases that match TRBD2. This CDR3 region has 14 residues. V lost 4 bases to trimming and J lost 6 bases; unmatched junction nucleotides: 4. Germline values: CDR1 SGHRS, CDR2 YFSETQ. CDR3 coding DNA: TGCGCCAGCAGCCGACTAGCGGGCCTCAATGAGCAGTTCTTC. It translates to CASSRLAGLNEQFF.

This clonotype was seen more than once but under ten times. A much larger clone lies a single base off, so this may be a read error. CDR3 loop: CASKSGTVDQPQHF. The DNA of the CDR3 is TGTGCCAGTAAATCCGGGACGGTTGATCAGCCCCAGCATTTT. V usage is TRBV2 and J usage is TRBJ1-5; D possibly corresponds to TRBD1 (5 bases). The V gene lost 9 bases and the J gene lost 5 bases, with 17 bases spanning the gap. CDR3 size: 14 residues. The germline V gene has CDR1 SNHLY and CDR2 FYNNEI.

This clonotype was found many times. V gene TRBV12-3 or TRBV12-4 combines with J gene TRBJ1-2; tentative D call: TRBD1 (5 bases). V lost 5 bases and J 4 bases, leaving 8 bases between the germline ends. The CDR3 is 12 residues long. In DNA, the CDR3 is TGTGCCAGCAGTCCCGACAGCTATGGCTACACCTTC. It translates to CASSPDSYGYTF.

This clonotype came up a few times. V usage is TRBV30 and J usage is TRBJ1-5; no clear D. The CDR3 covers 17 residues. V was clipped by 2 bases and J by 0 bases, with 17 bases between them. In germline, CDR1 is GTSNPN, CDR2 SVGIG (reference sequence). For the CDR3, the DNA is TGTGCCTGGAGTCCCCCCGGACGGGGAGGTAGCAATCAGCCCCAGCATTTT. Protein product: CAWSPPGRGGSNQPQHF. Full variable domain (outside the CDR3, taken from reference TRBV30 and TRBJ1-5): SQTIHQWPATLVQPVGSPLSLECTVEGTSNPNLYWYRQAAGRGLQLLFYSVGIGQISSEVPQNLSASRPQDRQFILSSKKLLLSDSGFYLCAWSPPGRGGSNQPQHFGDGTRLSIL.

This clonotype was counted between two and nine times. This sequence joins TRBV19 and TRBJ1-5; 7 nucleotides agree with TRBD1. CDR3 size: 15 residues. The germline V gene encodes CDR1 LNHDA and CDR2 SQIVND (reference sequence). Trimming removed 7 bases from V and 2 bases from J; junction bases left unmatched: 8. CDR3 sequence reads: CASTRTGLGNQPQHF. As DNA, the CDR3 is TGTGCCAGTACCCGGACAGGTCTCGGCAATCAGCCCCAGCATTTT.

This clonotype was observed at least ten times. The chain couples TRBV11-2 to TRBJ2-3; 7 nucleotides line up with TRBD1. The length of the CDR3 is 17 residues. Germline lookup yields CDR1 SGHAT and CDR2 FQNNGV. J gave up 4 bases and V 0 bases, and 10 bases lay outside the gene matches. The DNA for the CDR3 is TGTGCCAGCAGCTTAGACCGACAGGGTAGCATGTCAGATACGCAGTATTTT. Translating it yields CASSLDRQGSMSDTQYF.

V usage is TRBV5-1 and J usage is TRBJ2-7; TRBD2 matches 7 bases. Per the germline V gene, CDR1 is SGHRS and CDR2 is YFSETQ. Germline trimming cut 0 bases from V and 5 bases from J; bases unmatched to any gene: 8. There are 15 residues in the CDR3. CDR3 sequence (DNA): TGCGCCAGCAGCTTGGGGGGCGGGAGCCTCCACGAGCAGTACTTC. Encoded protein: CASSLGGGSLHEQYF. The whole variable domain, remainder taken from reference TRBV5-1 and TRBJ2-7, is KAGVTQTPRYLIKTRGQQVTLSCSPISGHRSVSWYQQTPGQGLQFLFEYFSETQRNKGNFPGRFSGRQFSNSRSEMNVSTLELGDSALYLCASSLGGGSLHEQYFGPGTRLTVT.

The chain employs TRBV3-1 and TRBJ1-2; D unclear. The CDR3 consists of 14 residues. V was clipped by 0 bases and J by 4 bases, with 9 bases between them. CDR1 LGHDT and CDR2 YNNKEL come from the germline V gene (reference sequence). The chain's CDR3 is CASSQDESLYGYTF. Here the CDR3 DNA reads TGTGCCAGCAGCCAAGACGAGTCTCTCTATGGCTACACCTTC.

The chain has TRBV10-3 and TRBJ1-1; 8 nucleotides match TRBD1. With 2 bases clipped from V and 5 bases from J, the junction kept 7 bases outside the gene matches. CDR1 is ENHRY, CDR2 SYGVKD, per germline. The CDR3 totals 15 residues. For the CDR3, the DNA is TGTGCCATCAGTGAGGCAGGGGGCCGGAGAACTGAAGCTTTCTTT. Translating it yields CAISEAGGRRTEAFF.

This clonotype was picked up a small number of times. The chain links TRBV5-1 to TRBJ2-1; 11 bases map to TRBD2. Looked up from germline, CDR1 is SGHRS and CDR2 is YFSETQ. This CDR3 region has 17 residues. J lost 0 bases, V lost 4 bases, and 6 bases had no gene match. CDR3 residues: CASSPGTSGVSYNEQFF. As DNA, the CDR3 is TGCGCCAGCAGCCCCGGGACTAGCGGCGTCTCCTACAATGAGCAGTTCTTC.

This clonotype came up a few times. The chain uses TRBV9 and TRBJ2-2; D possibly corresponds to TRBD2 (5 bases). V was shortened by 7 bases and J by 7 bases, with 14 bases between the two germline ends. CDR1 is SGDLS and CDR2 is YYNGEE in the germline V gene. CDR3 size: 13 residues. CDR3 bases: TGTGCCAGCGTTCGGGGTTTCGTCGGGGAGCTGTTTTTT. It yields the protein CASVRGFVGELFF.

This clonotype was observed many times. V is TRBV27 and J is TRBJ1-1; D is possibly TRBD1 (6 bases). Germline-derived CDR1 and CDR2 are MNHEY and SMNVEV (reference sequence). Trimming took off 5 bases at V and 7 bases at J, with 26 bases between the two ends. CDR3 size: 17 residues. The CDR3 spells CASSTPKGQTRAIEAFF. Here the CDR3 DNA reads TGTGCCAGCAGTACTCCGAAAGGACAGACCCGTGCCATTGAAGCTTTCTTT.

This clonotype was detected many times. V gene TRBV6-6 combines with J gene TRBJ1-1; D is possibly TRBD1 (5 bases). The CDR3 runs 14 residues. The V gene lost 2 bases and the J gene lost 0 bases, with 7 bases spanning the gap. Germline V gives CDR1 MNHNY, CDR2 SVGAGI (reference sequence). CDR3 DNA: TGTGCCAGCAGTTACAGGGGAATGAACACTGAAGCTTTCTTT. Translation: CASSYRGMNTEAFF.

This chain links TRBV19 with TRBJ2-3; TRBD1 is a possible D gene (6 bases). CDR1 LNHDA and CDR2 SQIVND come from the germline V gene (reference sequence). This CDR3 comprises 14 residues. V lost 5 bases and J lost 0, with 9 bases in between. CDR3 nucleotide sequence: TGTGCCAGTAGTGGGACATTTAGCACAGATACGCAGTATTTT. Translation gives CASSGTFSTDTQYF.

The chain uses TRBV7-9 and TRBJ2-2, with TRBD2 matching 11 bases. Germline CDR1 reads SEHNR; CDR2 reads FQNEAQ (reference sequence). The CDR3 sequence is 15 residues long. V gave up 7 bases and J gave up 5 bases; unmatched junction bases: 6. As DNA, the CDR3 is TGTGCCAGCACTACTAGCGGGAGTGAAACCGGGGAGCTGTTTTTT. It is translated as CASTTSGSETGELFF.

This clonotype was seen repeatedly, ten times or more. This rearrangement joins TRBV11-2 to TRBJ1-4; D unclear. The length of the CDR3 is 15 residues. V lost 4 bases and J lost 4, with 13 bases in between. Germline CDR1 is SGHAT and CDR2 is FQNNGV. DNA for the CDR3: TGTGCCAGCAGCTCCCACCCTGCTGGTAATGAAAAACTGTTTTTT. It translates to CASSSHPAGNEKLFF. Complete variable domain (other parts from reference TRBV11-2 and TRBJ1-4): EAGVAQSPRYKIIEKRQSVAFWCNPISGHATLYWYQQILGQGPKLLIQFQNNGVVDDSQLPKDRFSAERLKGVDSTLKIQPAKLEDSAVYLCASSSHPAGNEKLFFGSGTQLSVL.